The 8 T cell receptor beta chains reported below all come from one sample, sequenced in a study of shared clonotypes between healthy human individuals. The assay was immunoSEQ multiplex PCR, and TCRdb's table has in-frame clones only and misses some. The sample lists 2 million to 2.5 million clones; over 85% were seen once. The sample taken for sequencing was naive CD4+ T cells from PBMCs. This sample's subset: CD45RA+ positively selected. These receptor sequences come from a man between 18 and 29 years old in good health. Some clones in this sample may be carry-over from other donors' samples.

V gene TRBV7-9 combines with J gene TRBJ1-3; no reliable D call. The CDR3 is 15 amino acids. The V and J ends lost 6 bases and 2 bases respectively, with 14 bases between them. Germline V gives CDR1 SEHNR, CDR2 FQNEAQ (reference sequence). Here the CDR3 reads CASRPSIGTGNTIYF. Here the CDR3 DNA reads TGTGCCAGCAGACCATCGATCGGGACTGGAAACACCATATATTTT.

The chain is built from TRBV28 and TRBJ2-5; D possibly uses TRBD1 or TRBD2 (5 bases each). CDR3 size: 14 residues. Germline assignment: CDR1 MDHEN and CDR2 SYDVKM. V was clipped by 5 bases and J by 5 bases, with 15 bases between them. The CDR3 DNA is TGTGCCAGCAGTACCGGGGCCCTTGGGGAGACCCAGTACTTC. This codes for CASSTGALGETQYF.

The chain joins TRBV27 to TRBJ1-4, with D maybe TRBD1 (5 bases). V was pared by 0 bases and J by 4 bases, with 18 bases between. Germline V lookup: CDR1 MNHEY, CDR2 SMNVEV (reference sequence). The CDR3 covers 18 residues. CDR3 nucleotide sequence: TGTGCCAGCAGTTTATCCCCCAGATTAAGGGGCGGTAATGAAAAACTGTTTTTT. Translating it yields CASSLSPRLRGGNEKLFF.

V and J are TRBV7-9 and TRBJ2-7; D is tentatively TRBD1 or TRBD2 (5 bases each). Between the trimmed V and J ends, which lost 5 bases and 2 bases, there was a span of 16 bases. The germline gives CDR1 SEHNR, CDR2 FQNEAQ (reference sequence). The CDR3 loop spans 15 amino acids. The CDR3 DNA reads TGTGCCAGCAGCCCGCCGGGACGTCAACCCTACGAGCAGTACTTC. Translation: CASSPPGRQPYEQYF. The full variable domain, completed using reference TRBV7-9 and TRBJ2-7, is DTGVSQNPRHKITKRGQNVTFRCDPISEHNRLYWYRQTLGQGPEFLTYFQNEAQLEKSRLLSDRFSAERPKGSFSTLEIQRTEQGDSAMYLCASSPPGRQPYEQYFGPGTRLTVT.

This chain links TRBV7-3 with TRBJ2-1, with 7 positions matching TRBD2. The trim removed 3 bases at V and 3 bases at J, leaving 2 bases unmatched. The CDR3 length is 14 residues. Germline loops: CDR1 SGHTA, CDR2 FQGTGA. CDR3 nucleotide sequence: TGTGCCAGCAGCTTGAGCGGGAACTACAATGAGCAGTTCTTC. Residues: CASSLSGNYNEQFF.

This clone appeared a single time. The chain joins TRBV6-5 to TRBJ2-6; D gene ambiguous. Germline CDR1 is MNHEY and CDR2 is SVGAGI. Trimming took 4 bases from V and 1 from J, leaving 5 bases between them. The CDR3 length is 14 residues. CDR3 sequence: CASSWQSGANVLTF. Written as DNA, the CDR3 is TGTGCCAGCAGTTGGCAGTCTGGGGCCAACGTCCTGACTTTC.

The CDR3 reads CASSYSISGSFRYF. The CDR3 bases are TGTGCCAGCAGTTACTCGATTAGCGGGAGTTTCAGGTACTTC. V gene TRBV6-5 combines with J gene TRBJ2-7; 9 bases are shared with TRBD2. The CDR3 contains 14 residues. CDR1 is MNHEY, CDR2 SVGAGI, per germline. Germline trimming cut 0 bases from V and 12 bases from J; bases unmatched to any gene: 9.

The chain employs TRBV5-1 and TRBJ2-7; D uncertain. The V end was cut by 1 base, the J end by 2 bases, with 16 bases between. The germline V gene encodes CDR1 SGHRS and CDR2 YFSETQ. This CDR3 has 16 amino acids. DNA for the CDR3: TGCGCCAGCAGCTTGTTATTCGGCGGCTCCCCCTACGAGCAGTACTTC. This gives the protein CASSLLFGGSPYEQYF.